This T cell receptor beta chain originates from a study of response to subunit inactivated influenza vaccine. General study points: Authors suggested few new T cells are recruited by each seasonal influenza vaccination.

As regards this clonotype: The antigen remains unidentified. At one end the junction does not follow the germline gene, possibly because of a read error.

TCRdb re-analysed the RT-PCR reads in MiXCR, keeping a single row per CDR3 protein. This sample has fewer than 350,000 distinct CDR3 sequences, with 21% found just once. Germline V CDR1 and CDR2: SSHAT, FNYEAQ (reference sequence). This CDR3 is built from 15 residues. This receptor was obtained from a man in his fifties or sixties who received an inactivated influenza vaccine. The rearrangement joins TRBV7-7 to TRBJ2-5; perhaps TRBD1 as D (5 bases). The sequenced sample was PBMCs from blood, obtained about 20 months after vaccination. CDR3 nucleotide sequence: TGTGCTAGCAGCGCCAATTCAGGGTGGCCGGAGACCCAGTACTTC. It yields the protein CASSANSGWPETQYF.